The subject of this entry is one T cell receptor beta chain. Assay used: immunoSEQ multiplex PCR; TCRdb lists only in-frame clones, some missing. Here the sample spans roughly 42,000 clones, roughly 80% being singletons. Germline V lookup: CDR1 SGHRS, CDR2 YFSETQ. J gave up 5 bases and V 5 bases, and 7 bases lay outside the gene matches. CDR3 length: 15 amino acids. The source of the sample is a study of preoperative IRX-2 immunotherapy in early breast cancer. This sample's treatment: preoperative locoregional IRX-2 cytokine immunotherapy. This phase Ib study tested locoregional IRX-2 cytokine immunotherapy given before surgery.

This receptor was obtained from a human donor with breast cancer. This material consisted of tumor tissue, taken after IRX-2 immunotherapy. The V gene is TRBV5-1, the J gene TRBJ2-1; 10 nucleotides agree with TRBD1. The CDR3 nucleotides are TGCGCCAGCAGGCAGACAGGGGGCCGAAACAATGAGCAGTTCTTC. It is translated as CASRQTGGRNNEQFF.